This is a list of T cell receptor beta chains from one sample in a study of T cell changes during pregnancy in multiple sclerosis. TCRdb's copy holds only in-frame clones and misses some; the assay was immunoSEQ multiplex PCR. The sample holds roughly 36,000 clones, approximately 91% seen once. This material consisted of peripheral blood, taken in the second trimester of pregnancy. The source of these receptors is a female donor in good health, enrolled as a control in a pregnancy study. Each CDR3 is given with its conserved first and last residue. A D gene is named only where the DNA matches it firmly. The size field is filled for only some rows; it gives once, few, many or a size class.

size,V,J,D,DNA,CDR3
-,TRBV4-2,TRBJ1-2,TRBD1,TGTGCCAGCAGCCAAGATAGGACAGGACCCTTCTATGGCTACACCTTC,CASSQDRTGPFYGYTF
-,TRBV12-2,TRBJ2-2,-,TGTGCAAGTCGCTTTCGAGAAAGACAGGTCCACACCGGGGAGCTGTTTTTT,CASRFRERQVHTGELFF
-,TRBV5-1,TRBJ2-3,TRBD2,TGCGCCAGCGGCCGGGATAATAGCGGGGGCACAGATACGCAGTATTTT,CASGRDNSGGTDTQYF
once,TRBV11-2,TRBJ2-3,TRBD2,TGTGCCAGCAGCCCACGGTGGGGACTAGCGGGAACAGATACGCAGTATTTT,CASSPRWGLAGTDTQYF
once,TRBV6-6,TRBJ2-3,-,TGTGCCAGCAGTCACCCCCCGTCCGGGAATCGGGATACGCAGTATTTT,CASSHPPSGNRDTQYF
-,TRBV7-6,TRBJ1-5,-,TGTGCCAGCAGCTTAGAGGCGGGCAATCAGCCCCAGCATTTT,CASSLEAGNQPQHF
-,TRBV4-2,TRBJ2-1,TRBD2,TGTGCCAGCAGCCAAGGGGACCTCATAGTGCTAGCGGGAGGGCCCCCATCCAATGAGCAGTTCTTC,CASSQGDLIVLAGGPPSNEQFF
few,TRBV5-4,TRBJ2-1,TRBD2,TGTGCCAGCAGCGGGACTAGCGGGGGGTCCTACAATGAGCAGTTCTTC,CASSGTSGGSYNEQFF
-,TRBV5-6,TRBJ1-4,-,TGTGCCAGCAGCTTGGGGGACTACGGTGAAAAACTGTTTTTT,CASSLGDYGEKLFF
-,TRBV6-5,TRBJ2-3,TRBD2,TGTGCCAGCACCCCTGTCGCGGGGGGGCCTGCGGGGCAGTATTTT,CASTPVAGGPAGQYF
-,TRBV28,TRBJ2-2,-,TGTGCCAGCAGTGGACCAGGAGACAGGGACTCCACCGGGGAGCTGTTTTTT,CASSGPGDRDSTGELFF
-,TRBV7-3,TRBJ2-7,TRBD2,TGTGCCAGCACCAAGTACCAGGGACTAGCGGGAGAAGGGGGCTACGAGCAGTACTTC,CASTKYQGLAGEGGYEQYF
-,TRBV9,TRBJ2-1,TRBD2,TGTGCCAGCAGCGTAATAGCTAGGGCTAGCGGGGGTAATGAGCAGTTCTTC,CASSVIARASGGNEQFF
-,TRBV5-4,TRBJ2-5,TRBD2,TGTGCCAGCAGCTCCCGGGGGGGGGCCCAAGAGACCCAGTACTTC,CASSSRGGAQETQYF
-,TRBV7-9,TRBJ2-7,TRBD1,TGTGCCAGCAGCGGACAGGGGAGCGGCGAGCAGTACTTC,CASSGQGSGEQYF
-,TRBV11-2,TRBJ2-3,-,TGTGCCAGCAGCAACTACAGGAGAAGCACAGATACGCAGTATTTT,CASSNYRRSTDTQYF
-,TRBV10-3,TRBJ1-4,-,TGTGCCATCAGTGAGGCGGGCAACGAAAAACTGTTTTTT,CAISEAGNEKLFF
-,TRBV18,TRBJ2-2,TRBD2,TGTGCCAGCTCACCGGGAGGGCAGACCGGGGAGCTGTTTTTT,CASSPGGQTGELFF
-,TRBV6-1,TRBJ1-2,-,TGTGCCAGCAGTGAAGAGGAGGCAGGGCGGGGTGGCTACACCTTC,CASSEEEAGRGGYTF
-,TRBV6-1,TRBJ1-5,TRBD1,TGTGCCAGCAGTGAAGACTCCGGGACAGGGGGGCAGCCCCAGCATTTT,CASSEDSGTGGQPQHF
-,TRBV28,TRBJ2-1,TRBD1,TGTGCCAGCAGTAAAGGGACAGTTTACAATGAGCAGTTCTTC,CASSKGTVYNEQFF
-,TRBV9,TRBJ2-2,-,TGTGCCAGCCGTGGGGCCGTCACCGGGGAGCTGTTTTTT,CASRGAVTGELFF
-,TRBV4-1,TRBJ1-1,-,TGCGCCAGCAGCCAGGATTTGGTCCGAGGCACTGAAGCTTTCTTT,CASSQDLVRGTEAFF
-,TRBV28,TRBJ2-1,TRBD2,TGTGCCAGCAGTTCACTCCTATCCGGGACTAGCGATGAGCAGTTCTTC,CASSSLLSGTSDEQFF
-,TRBV10-1,TRBJ1-2,-,TGCGCCAGCAGTGAGTCAGGGACATATGGCTACACCTTC,CASSESGTYGYTF
-,TRBV15,TRBJ2-1,TRBD2,TGTGCCACCAGCAGAGATGGACTAGCGGGCAATGAGCAGTTCTTC,CATSRDGLAGNEQFF
-,TRBV5-6,TRBJ1-1,TRBD1,TGTGCCAGCAGCCCAGGGGGGGGACAGGGGAGAAGGAACACTGAAGCTTTCTTT,CASSPGGGQGRRNTEAFF
once,TRBV5-5,TRBJ1-3,-,TGTGCCAGCAGCCAGGCCGTCTCTGGAAACACCATATATTTT,CASSQAVSGNTIYF
-,TRBV28,TRBJ2-7,-,TGTGCCAGCAGTTTATTAGGTCGGGTGGTCTCGTCCTACGAGCAGTACTTC,CASSLLGRVVSSYEQYF
-,TRBV2,TRBJ2-1,TRBD2,TGTGCCAGCGAACCTGGGGCTAGCGGGGAAGACTTGCCCTACAATGAGCAGTTCTTC,CASEPGASGEDLPYNEQFF
-,TRBV2,TRBJ1-3,-,TGTGCCAGCAGTGTCTTTGCTCCCGGCTCTGGAAACACCATATATTTT,CASSVFAPGSGNTIYF
-,TRBV7-9,TRBJ1-6,-,TGTGCCAGCAGAGGCAGCGTAGGTTATAATTCACCCCTCCACTTT,CASRGSVGYNSPLHF
-,TRBV9,TRBJ2-1,TRBD2,TGTGCCAGCAGCGTAGCTCAGCATGCAGCGGGGGGGCTATTCTTC,CASSVAQHAAGGLFF
-,TRBV6-5,TRBJ1-4,TRBD1,TGTGCCAGCAGGTGGGACAGGGGTGAAAAACTGTTTTTT,CASRWDRGEKLFF
-,TRBV6-4,TRBJ2-2,-,TGTGCCAGCAGTGCAGGGGACACCGGGGAGCTGTTTTTT,CASSAGDTGELFF
-,TRBV9,TRBJ2-7,TRBD1,TGTGCCAGCAGCGTAGCACCTCGGGACAGAGGTTACGAGCAGTACTTC,CASSVAPRDRGYEQYF
-,TRBV9,TRBJ2-1,-,TGTGCCAGCAGCGTAGTCGGGAGTAGCTCCTACAATGAGCAGTTCTTC,CASSVVGSSSYNEQFF
-,TRBV5-6,TRBJ1-4,TRBD1,TGTGCCAGCAGCCGCAGGGGACAGGATAATGAAAAACTGTTTTTT,CASSRRGQDNEKLFF
-,TRBV7-9,TRBJ1-5,TRBD1,TGTGCCAGCAGCTTGGGGGACAGTTATCAGCCCCAGCATTTT,CASSLGDSYQPQHF